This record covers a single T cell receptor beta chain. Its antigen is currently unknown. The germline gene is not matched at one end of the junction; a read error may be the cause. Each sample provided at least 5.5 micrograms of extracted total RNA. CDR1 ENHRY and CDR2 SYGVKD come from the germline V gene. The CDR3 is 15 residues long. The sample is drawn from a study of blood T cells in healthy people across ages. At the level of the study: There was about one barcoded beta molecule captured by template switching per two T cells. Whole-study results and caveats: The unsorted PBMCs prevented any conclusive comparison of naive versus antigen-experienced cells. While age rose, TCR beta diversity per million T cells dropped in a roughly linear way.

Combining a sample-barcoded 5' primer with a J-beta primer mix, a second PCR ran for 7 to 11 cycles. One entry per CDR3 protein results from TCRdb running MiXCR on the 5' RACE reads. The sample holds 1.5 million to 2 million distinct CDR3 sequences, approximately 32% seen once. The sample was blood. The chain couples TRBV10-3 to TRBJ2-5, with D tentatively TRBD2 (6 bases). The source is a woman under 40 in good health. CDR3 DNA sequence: TGTACCATCAGTGATGATGGTACTAGCCCGGAGACCCAGTACTTC. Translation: CTISDDGTSPETQYF.